This is a list of T cell receptor beta chains from one sample in a study of cytomegalovirus exposure and HLA in healthy donors. Some clones are missing from TCRdb's copy, which holds only in-frame ones; the method was immunoSEQ multiplex PCR. Here the sample spans under 200,000 clones, 68% being singletons. The sequenced sample was PBMCs. The origin of the receptors is a woman in her thirties or forties in good health and CMV-seropositive. CDR3s include the opening cysteine and the closing phenylalanine or tryptophan. A D gene is named only where the DNA matches it firmly. The size field is filled for only some rows; it gives once, few, many or a size class.

cdr3_aa | cdr3_nt | j_call | cdr3_length | clone_size | d_call | v_call
CASSQVGQSYEQYF | TGTGCCAGCAGCCAGGTGGGACAGTCCTACGAGCAGTACTTC | TRBJ2-7 | 14 | - | TRBD1 | TRBV9
CASSYRSASTDTQYF | TGTGCCAGCAGCTACCGTAGCGCCTCCACAGATACGCAGTATTTT | TRBJ2-3 | 15 | - | - | TRBV7-8
CASSRPAYVGGQKNTEAFF | TGTGCCAGCAGCCGACCAGCTTACGTAGGGGGACAGAAGAACACTGAAGCTTTCTTT | TRBJ1-1 | 19 | - | TRBD1 | TRBV13
CASSWGVGTHRNEQFF | TGTGCCAGCAGCTGGGGGGTAGGGACCCACCGGAATGAGCAGTTCTTC | TRBJ2-1 | 16 | - | - | TRBV5-6
CASSTGLTGWSGELFF | TGTGCCAGCAGCACTGGGCTCACAGGGTGGAGCGGGGAGCTGTTTTTT | TRBJ2-2 | 16 | few | - | TRBV5-8
CASSLVSSVYEQYF | TGTGCCAGCAGCTTGGTCTCTAGCGTATACGAGCAGTACTTC | TRBJ2-7 | 14 | few | - | TRBV5-6
CASSPRDRAWSYTF | TGTGCCAGCAGCCCCCGGGACAGGGCTTGGAGCTACACCTTC | TRBJ1-2 | 14 | - | TRBD1 | TRBV7-9
CAIRTHEGDQETQYF | TGTGCCATCAGGACGCACGAAGGGGACCAAGAGACCCAGTACTTC | TRBJ2-5 | 15 | few | - | TRBV10-3
CAISEWGDEQFF | TGTGCCATCAGTGAGTGGGGGGATGAGCAGTTCTTC | TRBJ2-1 | 12 | - | - | TRBV10-3
CASSYGGGGDTEAFF | TGTGCCAGCAGTTACGGGGGCGGGGGGGATACTGAAGCTTTCTTT | TRBJ1-1 | 15 | few | - | TRBV6-5
CASSLSGGSSYEQYF | TGTGCCAGCAGTTTAAGTGGGGGCAGCTCCTACGAGCAGTACTTC | TRBJ2-7 | 15 | few | - | TRBV27
CASSLDPGPLTEGYTF | TGTGCCAGCTCACTTGATCCGGGTCCTCTTACGGAGGGCTACACCTTC | TRBJ1-2 | 16 | - | - | TRBV18
CASSIQVNTEAFF | TGTGCCAGCAGTATTCAGGTAAACACTGAAGCTTTCTTT | TRBJ1-1 | 13 | few | - | TRBV28
CASSATSGIADTQYF | TGTGCCAGCAGCGCGACTAGCGGCATTGCAGATACGCAGTATTTT | TRBJ2-3 | 15 | few | TRBD2 | TRBV9
CASSPTGRYGYTF | TGTGCCAGCTCACCGACAGGTCGCTATGGCTACACCTTC | TRBJ1-2 | 13 | - | - | TRBV18
CASSQDGTGHGETQYF | TGCGCCAGCAGCCAAGACGGGACAGGGCATGGAGAGACCCAGTACTTC | TRBJ2-5 | 16 | - | TRBD1 | TRBV4-1